These 26 T cell receptor beta chains came from one sample sequenced in a study of cytomegalovirus exposure and HLA in healthy donors. The study ran its PCR with 60 Vbeta and 13 Jbeta primers. Assay used: immunoSEQ multiplex PCR; TCRdb lists only in-frame clones, some missing. The table includes about 100,000 clones, 80% to 85% detected once. The sequencing input was PBMCs. The receptors originated from a woman aged 70-85 years in good health and CMV-seropositive.

The sample holds a few counts of this clone. As DNA, the CDR3 is TGCGCCAGCAGCTTGGCCGGACAGGTCTACGAGCAGTACTTC. It translates to CASSLAGQVYEQYF. This chain connects TRBV5-1 to TRBJ2-7; 7 bases are a match to TRBD1. CDR1 SGHRS and CDR2 YFSETQ come from the germline V gene. The junction had 3 bases not matched to a gene; V was cut back by 0 bases and J by 3 bases. The CDR3 totals 14 residues.

This clone was picked up a small number of times. The V call is TRBV7-6, the J call TRBJ2-2, with 7 bases that match TRBD1. From germline, CDR1 is SGHVS and CDR2 FNYEAQ. The CDR3 has 15 amino acids. With V trimmed by 1 base and J by 6 bases, 5 bases remained unmatched. CDR3 sequence: CASSLEGQQAGELFF. As DNA, the CDR3 is TGTGCCAGCAGCTTAGAGGGACAGCAAGCCGGGGAGCTGTTTTTT.

The chain carries TRBV2 and TRBJ2-1, with TRBD2 matching 10 bases. The CDR3 contains 15 residues. The junction had 12 bases not matched to a gene; V was cut back by 8 bases and J by 8 bases. Germline V gives CDR1 SNHLY, CDR2 FYNNEI. CDR3 region: CASSRGASGSYEQFF. The CDR3 nucleotides read TGTGCCAGCTCCCGGGGGGCTAGCGGGAGCTATGAGCAGTTCTTC.

The rearrangement uses TRBV5-6 and TRBJ1-6; TRBD1 matches at 8 bases. Germline loops: CDR1 SGHDT, CDR2 YYEEEE. The length of the CDR3 is 15 residues. V lost 2 bases, J lost 5 bases, and 3 bases stayed unmatched. This CDR3 reads CASSFGTGDNSPLHF. The CDR3 DNA is TGTGCCAGCAGCTTTGGGACAGGAGATAATTCACCCCTCCACTTT.

The chain links TRBV5-1 to TRBJ2-5; the match to TRBD1 covers 8 bases. J was trimmed by 5 bases and V by 5 bases; bases with no gene match: 11. CDR3 length equals 15 residues. Germline V lookup: CDR1 SGHRS, CDR2 YFSETQ. This CDR3 reads CASRTTGGREETQYF. CDR3 nucleotides: TGCGCCAGCAGAACTACAGGGGGAAGAGAGGAGACCCAGTACTTC.

The DNA of the CDR3 is TGTGCCAGCAGCTTCTCGTCGGGCACTGAAGCTTTCTTT. Its protein is CASSFSSGTEAFF. This sequence joins TRBV7-2 and TRBJ1-1; D remains unclear. Germline CDR1 and CDR2: SGHTA and FQGNSA. The CDR3 length is 13 residues. The V end lost 3 bases, the J end lost 4 bases, and 9 bases lay between the germline ends. Drawing the rest from reference TRBV7-2 and TRBJ1-1, the complete variable domain is GAGVSQSPSNKVTEKGKDVELRCDPISGHTALYWYRQSLGQGLEFLIYFQGNSAPDKSGLPSDRFSAERTGGSVSTLTIQRTQQEDSAVYLCASSFSSGTEAFFGQGTRLTVV.

The CDR3 region is CASSWDRTHEQYF. The DNA for the CDR3 is TGTGCCAGCAGCTGGGACAGGACCCACGAGCAGTACTTC. This chain connects TRBV5-6 to TRBJ2-7; TRBD1 matches 8 bases. J was trimmed by 5 bases and V by 3 bases; bases with no gene match: 4. This CDR3 spans 13 amino acids. CDR1 is SGHDT, CDR2 YYEEEE, per germline.

CDR3 protein: CAISGQGLSDYGYTF. The DNA of the CDR3 is TGTGCCATCAGTGGACAGGGGCTCTCGGACTATGGCTACACCTTC. The chain couples TRBV10-3 to TRBJ1-2; 8 positions agree with TRBD1. The CDR3 contains 15 residues. V shed 4 bases, J shed 3 bases, and the junction held 7 bases outside the gene matches. Germline CDR1 is ENHRY and CDR2 is SYGVKD.

This clone was counted only a few times. This sequence joins TRBV4-3 and TRBJ2-6; weak D call: TRBD1 (5 bases). There are 17 residues in the CDR3. The V end was cut by 4 bases, the J end by 0 bases, with 13 bases between. Germline-derived CDR1 and CDR2 are LGHNA and YSLEER. DNA for the CDR3: TGCGCCAGCAGCCCCAGGGCTATTAGCTCTGGGGCCAACGTCCTGACTTTC. This sequence encodes CASSPRAISSGANVLTF.

Remarks on this clone: Other DNA sequences of this sample code for an identical CDR3. This chain uses TRBV4-1 with TRBJ1-1, with TRBD1 matching over 7 bases. The CDR3 covers 15 residues. The junction had 6 bases not matched to a gene; V was cut back by 2 bases and J by 3 bases. Germline assignment: CDR1 MGHRA and CDR2 YSYEKL. CDR3 in amino acids: CASSQPDRKYTEAFF. CDR3 coding DNA: TGCGCCAGCAGCCAACCGGACAGGAAGTACACTGAAGCTTTCTTT.

The V and J genes are TRBV7-2 and TRBJ2-2; 7 bases are a match to TRBD2. Germline V gene sequence: CDR1 SGHTA, CDR2 FQGNSA. The J segment lost 0 bases and the V segment lost 0 bases, leaving 7 bases of the junction unmatched. The CDR3 runs to 18 residues. CDR3 coding DNA: TGTGCCAGCAGCTTAGCGGGCGTAAGCGGGACGAACACCGGGGAGCTGTTTTTT. It codes for CASSLAGVSGTNTGELFF. Looking up the rest from reference TRBV7-2 and TRBJ2-2 gives the full variable domain: GAGVSQSPSNKVTEKGKDVELRCDPISGHTALYWYRQSLGQGLEFLIYFQGNSAPDKSGLPSDRFSAERTGGSVSTLTIQRTQQEDSAVYLCASSLAGVSGTNTGELFFGEGSRLTVL.

The chain uses TRBV2 and TRBJ1-1, with unresolved D. Trimming stripped 8 bases from V and 2 bases from J, with 12 bases between. The CDR3 is 13 residues long. From germline, CDR1 is SNHLY and CDR2 FYNNEI. In nucleotides, the CDR3 is TGTGCCAGCGGGGAGGGAGGAAACACTGAAGCTTTCTTT. This codes for CASGEGGNTEAFF.

The V call is TRBV6-5, the J call TRBJ2-7; 10 positions match TRBD2. Germline V gene sequence: CDR1 MNHEY, CDR2 SVGAGI. The V and J ends lost 2 bases and 2 bases, in that order; junction bases with no gene match: 6. CDR3 length: 16 residues. The CDR3 coding sequence is TGTGCCAGCAGTTACACCTTACTAGCGGGGACCTACGAGCAGTACTTC. Its translation: CASSYTLLAGTYEQYF.

The V call is TRBV18, the J call TRBJ2-7; 7 nucleotides line up with TRBD1. CDR3 length equals 13 residues. The trim removed 3 bases at V and 2 bases at J, leaving 1 base unmatched. Germline CDR1 is KGHSH and CDR2 is LQKENI. This chain's CDR3 is CASSPGQPYEQYF. CDR3 DNA sequence: TGTGCCAGCTCACCGGGACAGCCCTACGAGCAGTACTTC. Full variable domain (outside the CDR3, taken from reference TRBV18 and TRBJ2-7): NAGVMQNPRHLVRRRGQEARLRCSPMKGHSHVYWYRQLPEEGLKFMVYLQKENIIDESGMPKERFSAEFPKEGPSILRIQQVVRGDSAAYFCASSPGQPYEQYFGPGTRLTVT.

This clone was counted a few times. The chain is built from TRBV30 and TRBJ1-3; D gene uncertain. Per germline, CDR1 GTSNPN and CDR2 SVGIG (reference sequence). V was clipped by 4 bases and J by 0 bases, with 13 bases between them. This CDR3 is 15 amino acids long. CDR3 region: CAWNYDTNSGNTIYF. DNA for the CDR3: TGTGCCTGGAATTATGACACGAACTCTGGAAACACCATATATTTT.

V is TRBV5-6 and J is TRBJ2-7; 7 nucleotides match TRBD1. The CDR3 has 14 amino acids. V lost 5 bases and J lost 2; bases outside the gene matches: 7. Germline CDR1 and CDR2: SGHDT and YYEEEE. In DNA, the CDR3 is TGTGCCAGCAGTCACAGGGGTGGAACCTACGAGCAGTACTTC. Residues: CASSHRGGTYEQYF.

The CDR3 protein is CASSPPGGDTQYF. Written as DNA, the CDR3 is TGTGCCAGCAGCCCCCCGGGAGGGGATACGCAGTATTTT. The chain employs TRBV7-9 and TRBJ2-3, with 8 nucleotides matching TRBD2. Looked up from germline, CDR1 is SEHNR and CDR2 is FQNEAQ (reference sequence). The CDR3 has 13 residues. The V and J ends lost 5 bases and 6 bases, in that order; junction bases with no gene match: 4.

The chain recombines TRBV14 with TRBJ2-3, with D unresolved. Trimming shortened V by 3 bases and J by 4 bases, and 11 bases separated the two germline ends. Germline CDR1 is SGHDN and CDR2 is FVKESK. CDR3 length equals 14 residues. The chain's CDR3 is CASSQLLEADTQYF. In DNA form, the CDR3 reads TGTGCCAGCAGCCAGCTCCTAGAGGCAGATACGCAGTATTTT.

This clone was recorded a few times. The chain has TRBV25-1 and TRBJ1-2; tentative D call: TRBD1 (5 bases). The germline V gene has CDR1 MGHDK and CDR2 SYGVNS. This CDR3 spans 14 amino acids. With 1 base removed from V and 6 bases from J, the gap between germline ends came to 12 bases. The CDR3 coding sequence is TGTGCCAGCAGTGAATCGGTGGGACTCCATGGCTACACCTTC. Its protein product is CASSESVGLHGYTF.

The count of this clone is one. The chain combines TRBV28 with TRBJ1-4; 12 nucleotides align to TRBD1. V shed 6 bases and J 4 bases; nucleotides not matched to a gene: 12. This CDR3 has 18 amino acids. The V gene's germline CDR1 is MDHEN and CDR2 SYDVKM. CDR3: CASSLLPGQGADNEKLFF. DNA for the CDR3: TGTGCCAGCAGCCTACTCCCGGGACAGGGGGCGGATAATGAAAAACTGTTTTTT.

The gene calls are TRBV7-6 and TRBJ2-1; D remains unclear. The CDR3 runs 13 residues. CDR1 SGHVS and CDR2 FNYEAQ come from the germline V gene. Trimming shortened V by 4 bases and J by 4 bases, and 8 bases separated the two germline ends. The CDR3, as DNA: TGTGCCAGCAGCTCATCACTTTACAATGAGCAGTTCTTC. Its translation: CASSSSLYNEQFF.

The gene calls are TRBV10-3 and TRBJ2-2, with D maybe TRBD2 (7 bases). This CDR3 region has 16 residues. In germline, CDR1 is ENHRY, CDR2 SYGVKD. Trimming pared 3 bases from V and 4 bases from J, leaving 15 bases between. The chain's CDR3 is CAISDPGLGGTGELFF. Here the CDR3 DNA reads TGTGCCATCAGTGACCCCGGACTAGGGGGCACCGGGGAGCTGTTTTTT.

The genes are TRBV5-1 and TRBJ2-1, with D maybe TRBD2 (6 bases). Germline assignment: CDR1 SGHRS and CDR2 YFSETQ. This CDR3 spans 15 amino acids. The V end was cut by 3 bases, the J end by 6 bases, with 16 bases between. The CDR3 region is CASSSTSSVANEQFF. The CDR3 DNA sequence: TGCGCCAGCAGCTCGACTAGTAGTGTTGCCAATGAGCAGTTCTTC. Combining the CDR3 with reference TRBV5-1 and TRBJ2-1 gives the whole variable domain KAGVTQTPRYLIKTRGQQVTLSCSPISGHRSVSWYQQTPGQGLQFLFEYFSETQRNKGNFPGRFSGRQFSNSRSEMNVSTLELGDSALYLCASSSTSSVANEQFFGPGTRLTVL.

V is TRBV18 and J is TRBJ1-3, with D possibly TRBD1 on 6 matching bases. The CDR3 length is 17 residues. CDR1 and CDR2 from the germline V gene are KGHSH and LQKENI. The V end was cut by 1 base, the J end by 0 bases, with 13 bases between. The CDR3 loop is CASSPQTGSLSGNTIYF. The CDR3 DNA is TGTGCCAGCTCACCACAAACAGGGTCCCTCTCTGGAAACACCATATATTTT.

This chain's CDR3 is CASSLLAQSYNEQFF. In nucleotides, the CDR3 is TGTGCCAGCAGCTTACTAGCGCAATCATACAATGAGCAGTTCTTC. The V call is TRBV5-6, the J call TRBJ2-1, with 7 positions matching TRBD2. Germline CDR1 SGHDT, CDR2 YYEEEE. This CDR3 contains 15 residues. V gave up 2 bases and J gave up 4 bases; unmatched junction bases: 6.

This rearrangement joins TRBV18 to TRBJ2-1, with 8 bases aligning to TRBD1. Germline V gene lookup returns CDR1 KGHSH and CDR2 LQKENI. The CDR3 totals 15 residues. Losses at the gene ends were 4 bases for V and 0 bases for J; bases not matched to a gene: 2. CDR3: CASSLTGGSYNEQFF. The CDR3 nucleotides are TGTGCCAGCTCACTAACAGGGGGCTCCTACAATGAGCAGTTCTTC. Full variable domain (rest looked up from reference TRBV18 and TRBJ2-1): NAGVMQNPRHLVRRRGQEARLRCSPMKGHSHVYWYRQLPEEGLKFMVYLQKENIIDESGMPKERFSAEFPKEGPSILRIQQVVRGDSAAYFCASSLTGGSYNEQFFGPGTRLTVL.